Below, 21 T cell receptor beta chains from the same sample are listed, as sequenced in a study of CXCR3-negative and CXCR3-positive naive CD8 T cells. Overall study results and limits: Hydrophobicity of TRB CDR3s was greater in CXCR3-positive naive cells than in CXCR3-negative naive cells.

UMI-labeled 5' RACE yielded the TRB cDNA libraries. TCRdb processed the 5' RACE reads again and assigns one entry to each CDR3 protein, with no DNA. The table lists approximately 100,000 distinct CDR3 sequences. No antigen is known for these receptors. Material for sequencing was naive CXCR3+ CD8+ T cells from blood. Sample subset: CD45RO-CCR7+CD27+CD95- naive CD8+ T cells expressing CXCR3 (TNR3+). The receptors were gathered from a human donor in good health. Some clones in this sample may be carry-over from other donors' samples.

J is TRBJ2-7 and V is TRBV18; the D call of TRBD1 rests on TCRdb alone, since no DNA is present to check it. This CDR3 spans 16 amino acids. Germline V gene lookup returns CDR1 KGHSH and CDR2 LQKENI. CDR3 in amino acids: CASSPSPQDFSYEQYF. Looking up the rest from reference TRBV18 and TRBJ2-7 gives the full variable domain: NAGVMQNPRHLVRRRGQEARLRCSPMKGHSHVYWYRQLPEEGLKFMVYLQKENIIDESGMPKERFSAEFPKEGPSILRIQQVVRGDSAAYFCASSPSPQDFSYEQYFGPGTRLTVT.

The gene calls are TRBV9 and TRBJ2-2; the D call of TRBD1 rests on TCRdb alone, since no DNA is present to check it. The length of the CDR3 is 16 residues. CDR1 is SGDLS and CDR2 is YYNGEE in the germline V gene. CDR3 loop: CASSVGGGENTGELFF.

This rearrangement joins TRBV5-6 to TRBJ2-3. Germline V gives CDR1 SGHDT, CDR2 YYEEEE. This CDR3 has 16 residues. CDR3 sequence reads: CASSSVLTPEADTQYF.

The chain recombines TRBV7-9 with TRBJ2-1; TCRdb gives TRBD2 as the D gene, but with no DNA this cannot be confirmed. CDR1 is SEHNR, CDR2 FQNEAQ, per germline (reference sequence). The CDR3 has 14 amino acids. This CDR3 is CASSFSGRAHEQFF.

The CDR3 region is CSAKGASSYNEQFF. The chain joins TRBV20-1 to TRBJ2-1; TCRdb picks TRBD1, but there is no DNA to check that call. The CDR3 spans 14 residues. Germline V gives CDR1 DFQATT, CDR2 SNEGSKA (reference sequence).

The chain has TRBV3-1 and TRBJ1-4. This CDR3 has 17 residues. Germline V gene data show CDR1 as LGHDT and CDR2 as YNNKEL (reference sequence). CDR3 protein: CASSQWLAWQANEKLFF.

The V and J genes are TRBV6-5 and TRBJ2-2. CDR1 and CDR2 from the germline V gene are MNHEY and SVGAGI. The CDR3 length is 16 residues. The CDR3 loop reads CASSYSMGTNTGELFF.

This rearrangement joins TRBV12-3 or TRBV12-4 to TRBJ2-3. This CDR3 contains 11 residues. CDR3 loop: CASRKKDTQYF.

CDR3 sequence reads: CSVEGQGGWSSYEQYF. V and J are TRBV29-1 and TRBJ2-7; the TRBD1 assignment by TCRdb is unverifiable without DNA. The CDR3 spans 16 residues. Germline lookup yields CDR1 SQVTM and CDR2 ANQGSEA.

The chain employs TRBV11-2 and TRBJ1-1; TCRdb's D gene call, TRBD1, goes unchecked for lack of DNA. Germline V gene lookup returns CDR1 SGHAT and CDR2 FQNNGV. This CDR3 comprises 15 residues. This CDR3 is CASSLVEGANTEAFF.

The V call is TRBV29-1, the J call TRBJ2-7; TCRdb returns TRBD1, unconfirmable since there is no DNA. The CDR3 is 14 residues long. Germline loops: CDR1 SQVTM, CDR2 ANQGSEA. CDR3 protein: CSVKPGPPSDEQYF.

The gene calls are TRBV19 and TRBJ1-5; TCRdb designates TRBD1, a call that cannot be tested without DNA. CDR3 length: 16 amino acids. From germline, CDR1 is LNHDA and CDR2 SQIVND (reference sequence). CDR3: CASSWTGRVGNQPQHF. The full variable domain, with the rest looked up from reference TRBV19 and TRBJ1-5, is DGGITQSPKYLFRKEGQNVTLSCEQNLNHDAMYWYRQDPGQGLRLIYYSQIVNDFQKGDIAEGYSVSREKKESFPLTVTSAQKNPTAFYLCASSWTGRVGNQPQHFGDGTRLSIL.

The CDR3 sequence is CASSAGLAGDEWLYEQYF. The chain uses TRBV11-2 and TRBJ2-7; TCRdb outputs TRBD2, but without DNA this stays unchecked. Looked up from germline, CDR1 is SGHAT and CDR2 is FQNNGV. The CDR3 spans 18 residues. The whole variable domain, remainder taken from reference TRBV11-2 and TRBJ2-7, is EAGVAQSPRYKIIEKRQSVAFWCNPISGHATLYWYQQILGQGPKLLIQFQNNGVVDDSQLPKDRFSAERLKGVDSTLKIQPAKLEDSAVYLCASSAGLAGDEWLYEQYFGPGTRLTVT.

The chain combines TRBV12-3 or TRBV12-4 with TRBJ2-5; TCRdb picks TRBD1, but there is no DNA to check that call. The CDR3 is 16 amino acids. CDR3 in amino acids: CASSFPAGGRQETQYF.

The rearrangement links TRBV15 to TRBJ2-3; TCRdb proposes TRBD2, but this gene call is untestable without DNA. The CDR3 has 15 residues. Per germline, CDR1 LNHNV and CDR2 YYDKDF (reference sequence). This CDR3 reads CATSFNTGLTDTQYF.

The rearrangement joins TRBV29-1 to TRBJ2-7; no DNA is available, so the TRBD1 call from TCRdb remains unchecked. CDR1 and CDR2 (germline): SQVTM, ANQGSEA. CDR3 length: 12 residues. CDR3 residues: CSVLDRGGEQYF.

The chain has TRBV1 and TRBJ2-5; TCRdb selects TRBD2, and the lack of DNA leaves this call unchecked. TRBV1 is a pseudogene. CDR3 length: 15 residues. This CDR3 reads CTSSQEAKGRETQYF.

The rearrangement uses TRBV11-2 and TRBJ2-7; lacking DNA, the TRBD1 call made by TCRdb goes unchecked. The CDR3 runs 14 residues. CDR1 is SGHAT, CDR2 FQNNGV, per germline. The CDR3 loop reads CASRTWTVDYEQYF.

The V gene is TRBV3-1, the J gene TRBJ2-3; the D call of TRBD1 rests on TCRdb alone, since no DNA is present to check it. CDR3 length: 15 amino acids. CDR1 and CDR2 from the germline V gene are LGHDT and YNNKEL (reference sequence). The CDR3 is CASSQNRGHLDTQYF.

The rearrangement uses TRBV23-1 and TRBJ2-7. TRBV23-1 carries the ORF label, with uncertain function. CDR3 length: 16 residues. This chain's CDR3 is CASSQADPITSYEQYF.

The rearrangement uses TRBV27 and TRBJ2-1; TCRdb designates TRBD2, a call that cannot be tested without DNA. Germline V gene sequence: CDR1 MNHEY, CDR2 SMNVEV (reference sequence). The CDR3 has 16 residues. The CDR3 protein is CASLLAGGPSYNEQFF.